The TCR beta chain under discussion was sequenced for a study of identical twins. The CDR3 totals 15 residues. Germline trimming cut 0 bases from V and 4 bases from J; bases unmatched to any gene: 3. Germline CDR1 SGHRS, CDR2 YFSETQ. TCRdb reprocessed the 5' RACE reads via MiXCR and lists one record per CDR3 protein. The table includes roughly 1,500,000 distinct CDR3 sequences, about 30% detected once. The source is a newborn girl in good health. The chain carries TRBV5-1 and TRBJ1-4, with 7 nucleotides matching TRBD1. The sequenced material came from cord blood. The CDR3 coding sequence is TGCGCCAGCAGCTTGGCGGGACAGTTTAATGAAAAACTGTTTTTT. Encoded protein: CASSLAGQFNEKLFF. The full variable domain, with the rest looked up from reference TRBV5-1 and TRBJ1-4, is KAGVTQTPRYLIKTRGQQVTLSCSPISGHRSVSWYQQTPGQGLQFLFEYFSETQRNKGNFPGRFSGRQFSNSRSEMNVSTLELGDSALYLCASSLAGQFNEKLFFGSGTQLSVL.